A single T cell receptor beta chain is shown here with its context. Per the study methods: Scientists estimated how many nucleated cells there were by amplifying reference gene primers. TCRdb's table, derived via immunoSEQ multiplex PCR, lists solely in-frame clones and lacks some. That table supplies the V and J calls and clone size; D and trimming were determined from the DNA. The sample shows approximately 80,000 clones, 80% to 85% of them seen only once. Germline assignment: CDR1 LNHDA and CDR2 SQIVND (reference sequence). The CDR3 is 19 residues long. V gave up 6 bases and J gave up 6 bases; unmatched junction bases: 18. The data belong to a study of blood T cell repertoires in COVID-19. Study details: COVID-19 samples from acute and convalescent phases originated in the United States, Italy and Spain. T cells, B-cell-depleted T cells, or PBMCs supplied cDNA or gDNA.

The chain has TRBV19 and TRBJ2-1, with 12 bases fitting TRBD2. The clonotype comes from an older man with acute or convalescent COVID-19. Sequenced sample: peripheral blood. The CDR3 spells CASSLYASRLAGEINEQFF. The CDR3 DNA reads TGTGCCAGTAGCCTATACGCATCTCGACTAGCGGGAGAGATCAATGAGCAGTTCTTC. Full variable domain (rest looked up from reference TRBV19 and TRBJ2-1): DGGITQSPKYLFRKEGQNVTLSCEQNLNHDAMYWYRQDPGQGLRLIYYSQIVNDFQKGDIAEGYSVSREKKESFPLTVTSAQKNPTAFYLCASSLYASRLAGEINEQFFGPGTRLTVL.